Below are 5 T cell receptor beta chains sequenced from a single sample in a study of T-cell reconstitution after alpha-beta-depleted transplantation in children. It was with unique molecular identifiers that the TCRbeta library was prepared. TCRdb redid the calling of the PCR reads with MiXCR, one entry per CDR3 protein. The repertoire has tens of thousands of distinct CDR3 sequences, around 5.9% of them found once; the top ten carry over 30%. Sequencing was performed on PBMCs, mostly from graft donor cells, taken 60 days after TCRalphabeta/CD19-depleted stem cell transplant. The receptor set was obtained from a female patient between 2 and 10 years old who had a stem cell transplant for aplastic anemia, so the T cells may come from the graft donor.

There are many counts of this clonotype. The chain is built from TRBV3-1 and TRBJ2-1; TRBD2 matches 9 bases. The CDR3 consists of 15 residues. CDR1 and CDR2 from the germline V gene are LGHDT and YNNKEL (reference sequence). V gave up 1 base and J gave up 10 bases; unmatched junction bases: 8. The CDR3, as DNA: TGTGCCAGCAGCCAAGGTAGCGGGAGACGGAGGGAGCAGTTCTTC. Translated: CASSQGSGRRREQFF.

This clonotype has ten or more counts. The chain has TRBV7-6 and TRBJ2-1; 10 bases map to TRBD2. The junction had 8 bases not matched to a gene; V was cut back by 1 base and J by 14 bases. The CDR3 loop spans 14 amino acids. From germline, CDR1 is SGHVS and CDR2 FNYEAQ. For the CDR3, the DNA is TGTGCCAGCAGCTTAGTGGCTAGCGGGGGCAGGGAGTTCTTC. Residues: CASSLVASGGREFF.

This clonotype was seen at least ten times. Here the CDR3 reads CASSQVGTTGELFF. Here the CDR3 DNA reads TGTGCCAGCAGCCAAGTCGGGACCACCGGGGAGCTGTTTTTT. The gene calls are TRBV3-1 and TRBJ2-2; D tentatively reads TRBD1 or TRBD2 (5 bases each). Germline V lookup: CDR1 LGHDT, CDR2 YNNKEL (reference sequence). CDR3 size: 14 residues. V gave up 1 base and J gave up 4 bases, with 7 bases separating them.

This clonotype was seen at least ten times. The genes are TRBV6-5 and TRBJ2-6; weak D call: TRBD1 (5 bases). This CDR3 has 18 amino acids. V dropped 3 bases and J dropped 0 bases, with 15 bases sitting between them. Germline V gene data show CDR1 as MNHEY and CDR2 as SVGAGI. DNA of the CDR3: TGTGCCAGCAGTTATAGGGCCAGGGTCTACTCTGGGGCCAACGTCCTGACTTTC. It encodes CASSYRARVYSGANVLTF.

At least ten counts were recorded for this clonotype. J is TRBJ2-3 and V is TRBV12-3 or TRBV12-4; 9 nucleotides match TRBD1. The CDR3 length is 16 residues. V was clipped by 7 bases and J by 3 bases; unmatched bases: 11. The CDR3 DNA follows: TGTGCCAGCAACACTAACAGGGGGCAGGTGACAGATACGCAGTATTTT. Translated: CASNTNRGQVTDTQYF.